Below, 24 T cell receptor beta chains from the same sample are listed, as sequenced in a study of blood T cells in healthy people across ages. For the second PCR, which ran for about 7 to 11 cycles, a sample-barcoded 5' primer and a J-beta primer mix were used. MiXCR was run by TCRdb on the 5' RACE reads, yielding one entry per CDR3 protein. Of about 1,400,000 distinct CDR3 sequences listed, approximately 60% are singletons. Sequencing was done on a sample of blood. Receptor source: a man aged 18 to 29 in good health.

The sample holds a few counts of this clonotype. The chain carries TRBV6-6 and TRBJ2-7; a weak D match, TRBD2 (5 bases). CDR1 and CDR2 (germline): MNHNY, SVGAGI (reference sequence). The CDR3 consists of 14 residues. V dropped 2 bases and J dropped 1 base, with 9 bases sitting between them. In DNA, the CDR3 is TGTGCCAGCAGTTACGAGGGCCGATCCTACGAGCAGTACTTC. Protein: CASSYEGRSYEQYF.

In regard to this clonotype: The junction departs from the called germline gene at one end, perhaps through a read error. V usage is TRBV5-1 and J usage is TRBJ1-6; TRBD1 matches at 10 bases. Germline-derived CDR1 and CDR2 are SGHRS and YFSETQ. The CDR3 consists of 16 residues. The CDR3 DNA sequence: TGCGCCAGCAGTTTGGGACAGGGGTCCTATAATTCACCCCTCCACTTT. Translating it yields CASSLGQGSYNSPLHF.

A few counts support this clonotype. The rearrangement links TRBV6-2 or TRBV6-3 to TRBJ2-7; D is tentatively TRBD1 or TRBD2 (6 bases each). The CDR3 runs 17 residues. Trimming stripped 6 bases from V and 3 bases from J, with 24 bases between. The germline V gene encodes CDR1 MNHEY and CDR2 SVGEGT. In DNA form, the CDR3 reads TGTGCCAGCAGGCCCTGGAGCCGGAGGGGGAAAAACTACGAGCAGTACTTC. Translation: CASRPWSRRGKNYEQYF.

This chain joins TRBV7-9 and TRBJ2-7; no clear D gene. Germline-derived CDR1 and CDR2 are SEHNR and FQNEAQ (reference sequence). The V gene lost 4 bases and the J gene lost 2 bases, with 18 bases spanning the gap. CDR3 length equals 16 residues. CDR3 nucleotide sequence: TGTGCCAGCAGCTCCATCCAGTACACGATTCCCTACGAGCAGTACTTC. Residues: CASSSIQYTIPYEQYF.

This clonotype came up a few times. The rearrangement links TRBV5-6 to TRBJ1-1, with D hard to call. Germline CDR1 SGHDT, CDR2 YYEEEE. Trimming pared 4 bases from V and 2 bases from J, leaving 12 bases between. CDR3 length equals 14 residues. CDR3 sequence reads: CASSPGRGNTEAFF. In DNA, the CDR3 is TGTGCCAGCAGCCCAGGACGGGGAAACACTGAAGCTTTCTTT.

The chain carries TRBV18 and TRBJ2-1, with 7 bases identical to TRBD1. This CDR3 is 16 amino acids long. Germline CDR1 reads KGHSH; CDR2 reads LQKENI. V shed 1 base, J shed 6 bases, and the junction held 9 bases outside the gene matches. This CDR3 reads CASSPLHRGSGNEQFF. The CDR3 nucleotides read TGTGCCAGCTCACCACTCCACAGGGGCAGTGGCAATGAGCAGTTCTTC.

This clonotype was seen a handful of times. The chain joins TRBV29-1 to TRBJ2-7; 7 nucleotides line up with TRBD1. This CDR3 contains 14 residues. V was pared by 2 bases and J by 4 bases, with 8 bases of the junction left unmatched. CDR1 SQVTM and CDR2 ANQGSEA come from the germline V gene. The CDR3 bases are TGCAGCGTTGAACTGTCAGGGGGAAATTACGAGCAGTACTTC. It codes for CSVELSGGNYEQYF.

The DNA of the CDR3 is TGCGCCAGCAGCCAAGGACTTATAAGAGGAGGGCAGAACACTGAAGCTTTCTTT. The encoded protein is CASSQGLIRGGQNTEAFF. The chain is built from TRBV4-1 and TRBJ1-1, with D uncertain. V was trimmed by 1 base and J by 1 base, leaving 19 bases between them. Looked up from germline, CDR1 is MGHRA and CDR2 is YSYEKL. CDR3 length equals 18 residues.

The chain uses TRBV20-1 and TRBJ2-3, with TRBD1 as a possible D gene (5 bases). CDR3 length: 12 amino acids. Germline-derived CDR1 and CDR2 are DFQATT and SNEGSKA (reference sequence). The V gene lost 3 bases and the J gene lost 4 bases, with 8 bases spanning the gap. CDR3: CSARIGADTQYF. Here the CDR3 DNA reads TGCAGTGCTAGGATAGGGGCAGATACGCAGTATTTT.

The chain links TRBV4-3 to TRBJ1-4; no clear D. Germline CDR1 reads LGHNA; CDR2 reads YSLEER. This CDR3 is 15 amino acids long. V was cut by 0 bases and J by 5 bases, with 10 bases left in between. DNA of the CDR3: TGCGCCAGCAGCCAAGAACGGCAGGAAAATGAAAAACTGTTTTTT. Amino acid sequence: CASSQERQENEKLFF.

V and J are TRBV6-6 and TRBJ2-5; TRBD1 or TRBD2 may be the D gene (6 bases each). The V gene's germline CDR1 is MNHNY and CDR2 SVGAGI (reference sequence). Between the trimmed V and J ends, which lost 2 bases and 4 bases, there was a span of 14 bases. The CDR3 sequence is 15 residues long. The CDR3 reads CASSYGRTASETQYF. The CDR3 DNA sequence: TGTGCCAGCAGTTACGGGAGGACAGCATCAGAGACCCAGTACTTC.

This chain's CDR3 is CASSLSGSLGYTDTQYF. For the CDR3, the DNA is TGTGCCAGCAGTTTATCAGGGAGTCTGGGGTATACAGATACGCAGTATTTT. This sequence joins TRBV28 and TRBJ2-3; D tentatively fits TRBD1 or TRBD2 (5 bases each). Germline assignment: CDR1 MDHEN and CDR2 SYDVKM. V was clipped by 1 base and J by 3 bases, with 17 bases between them. CDR3 length equals 17 residues.

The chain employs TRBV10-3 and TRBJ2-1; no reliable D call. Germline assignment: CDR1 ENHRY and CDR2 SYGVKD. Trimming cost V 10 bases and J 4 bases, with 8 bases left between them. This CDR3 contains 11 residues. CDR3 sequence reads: CATDGYNEQFF. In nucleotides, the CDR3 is TGTGCCACGGACGGATACAATGAGCAGTTCTTC.

The CDR3 protein is CASSLLGQNSQETQYF. CDR3 nucleotides: TGTGCCAGCAGTTTATTGGGACAGAACTCCCAAGAGACCCAGTACTTC. The chain combines TRBV27 with TRBJ2-5; 7 nucleotides line up with TRBD1. Trimming removed 1 base from V and 1 base from J; junction bases left unmatched: 6. The germline V gene encodes CDR1 MNHEY and CDR2 SMNVEV (reference sequence). The CDR3 is 16 residues long.

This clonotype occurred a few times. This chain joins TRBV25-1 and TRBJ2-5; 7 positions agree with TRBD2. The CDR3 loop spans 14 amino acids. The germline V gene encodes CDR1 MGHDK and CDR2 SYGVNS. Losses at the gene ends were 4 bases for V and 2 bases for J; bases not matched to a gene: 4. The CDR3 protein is CASSGWEGQETQYF. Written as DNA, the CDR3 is TGTGCCAGCAGTGGATGGGAGGGACAAGAGACCCAGTACTTC.

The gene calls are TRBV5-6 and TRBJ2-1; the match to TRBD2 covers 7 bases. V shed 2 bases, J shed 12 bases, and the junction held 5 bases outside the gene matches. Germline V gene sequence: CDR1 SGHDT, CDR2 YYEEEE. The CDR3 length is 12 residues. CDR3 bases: TGTGCCAGCAGCTTAAATCTAGCGGCGCAGTTCTTC. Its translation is CASSLNLAAQFF.

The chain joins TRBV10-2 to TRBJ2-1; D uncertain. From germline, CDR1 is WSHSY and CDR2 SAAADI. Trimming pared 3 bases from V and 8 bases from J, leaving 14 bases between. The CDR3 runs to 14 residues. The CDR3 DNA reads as TGCGCCAGCAGTGATGGAGTTAGGGATCATGAGCAGTTCTTC. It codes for CASSDGVRDHEQFF.

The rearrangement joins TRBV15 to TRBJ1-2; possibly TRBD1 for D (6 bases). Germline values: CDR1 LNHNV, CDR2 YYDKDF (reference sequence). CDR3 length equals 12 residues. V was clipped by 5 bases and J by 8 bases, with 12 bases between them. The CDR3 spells CATSSRGAGYTF. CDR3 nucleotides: TGTGCCACCAGCTCCAGGGGAGCCGGCTACACCTTC.

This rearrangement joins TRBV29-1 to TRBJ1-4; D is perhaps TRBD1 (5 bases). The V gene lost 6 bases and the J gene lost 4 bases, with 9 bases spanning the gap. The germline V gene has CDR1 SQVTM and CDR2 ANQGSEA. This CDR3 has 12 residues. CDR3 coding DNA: TGCAGCGTGGGGCACAATAATGAAAAACTGTTTTTT. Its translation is CSVGHNNEKLFF.

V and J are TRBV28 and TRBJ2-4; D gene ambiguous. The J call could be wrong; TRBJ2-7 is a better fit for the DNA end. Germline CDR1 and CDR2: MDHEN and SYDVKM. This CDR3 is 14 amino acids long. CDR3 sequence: CASSFWPRHYEQYF. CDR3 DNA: TGTGCCAGCAGTTTTTGGCCCCGGCACTACGAGCAGTACTTC.

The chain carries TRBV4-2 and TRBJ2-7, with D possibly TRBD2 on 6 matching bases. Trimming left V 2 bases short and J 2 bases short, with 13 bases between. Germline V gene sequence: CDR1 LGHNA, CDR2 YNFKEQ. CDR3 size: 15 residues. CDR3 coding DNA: TGTGCCAGCAGCCAACCCGGGAGCGGGCCCTACGAGCAGTACTTC. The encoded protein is CASSQPGSGPYEQYF.

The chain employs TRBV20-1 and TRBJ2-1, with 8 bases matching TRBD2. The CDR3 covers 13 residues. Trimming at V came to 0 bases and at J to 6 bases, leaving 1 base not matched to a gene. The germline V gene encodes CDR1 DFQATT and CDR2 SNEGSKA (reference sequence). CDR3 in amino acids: CSAREAGVNEQFF. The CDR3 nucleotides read TGCAGTGCTAGAGAAGCGGGAGTCAATGAGCAGTTCTTC.

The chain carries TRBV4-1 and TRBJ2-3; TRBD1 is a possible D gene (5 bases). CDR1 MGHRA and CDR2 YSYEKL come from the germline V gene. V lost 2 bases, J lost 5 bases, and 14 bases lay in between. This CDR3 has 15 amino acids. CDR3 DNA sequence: TGCGCCAGCAGCCAACAGGCCCGGCAGGGAGATACGCAGTATTTT. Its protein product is CASSQQARQGDTQYF.

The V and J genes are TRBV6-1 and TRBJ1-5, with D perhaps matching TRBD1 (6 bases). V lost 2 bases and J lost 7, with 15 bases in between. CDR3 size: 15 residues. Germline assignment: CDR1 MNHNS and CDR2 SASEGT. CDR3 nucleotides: TGTGCCAGCAGTGAATTCGCGGGGGCAAGACAGCCCCAGCATTTT. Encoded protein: CASSEFAGARQPQHF.